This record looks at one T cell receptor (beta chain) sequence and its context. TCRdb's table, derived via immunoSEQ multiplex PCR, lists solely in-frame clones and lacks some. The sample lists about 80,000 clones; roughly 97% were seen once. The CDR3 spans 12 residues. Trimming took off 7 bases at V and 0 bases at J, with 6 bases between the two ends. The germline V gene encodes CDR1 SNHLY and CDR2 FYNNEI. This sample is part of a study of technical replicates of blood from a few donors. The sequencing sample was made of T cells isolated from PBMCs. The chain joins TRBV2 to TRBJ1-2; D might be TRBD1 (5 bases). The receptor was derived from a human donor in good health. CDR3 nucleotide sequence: TGTGCCAGCACAGGGCCTAACTATGGCTACACCTTC. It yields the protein CASTGPNYGYTF.